This T cell receptor (beta chain) was identified in a study of shared clonotypes between healthy human individuals. Selected positively for CCR7 and CD45RO-negative, naive CD8 cells excluded terminally differentiated effector memory CD45RA+ cells. The donors were all Caucasian adults (living in Nashville, Tennessee). Only in-frame clones appear in the TCRdb table, and some are missing; sequencing was by immunoSEQ multiplex PCR. Of 700,000 to 950,000 clones listed, 90% to 98% are singletons. Trimming removed 5 bases at V and 5 bases at J, with 18 bases between. The CDR3 consists of 16 residues. Germline V CDR1 and CDR2: SNHLY, FYNNEI.

The rearrangement uses TRBV2 and TRBJ2-2; possible D gene TRBD2, 5 bases. This TCR was recovered from a man younger than 45 in good health. The sequencing sample was made of naive CD8+ T cells sorted from blood. The CDR3 here is CASSPTTLEGTGELFF. CDR3 DNA sequence: TGTGCCAGCAGTCCTACGACACTAGAAGGTACCGGGGAGCTGTTTTTT. Full variable domain (rest looked up from reference TRBV2 and TRBJ2-2): EPEVTQTPSHQVTQMGQEVILRCVPISNHLYFYWYRQILGQKVEFLVSFYNNEISEKSEIFDDQFSVERPDGSNFTLKIRSTKLEDSAMYFCASSPTTLEGTGELFFGEGSRLTVL.